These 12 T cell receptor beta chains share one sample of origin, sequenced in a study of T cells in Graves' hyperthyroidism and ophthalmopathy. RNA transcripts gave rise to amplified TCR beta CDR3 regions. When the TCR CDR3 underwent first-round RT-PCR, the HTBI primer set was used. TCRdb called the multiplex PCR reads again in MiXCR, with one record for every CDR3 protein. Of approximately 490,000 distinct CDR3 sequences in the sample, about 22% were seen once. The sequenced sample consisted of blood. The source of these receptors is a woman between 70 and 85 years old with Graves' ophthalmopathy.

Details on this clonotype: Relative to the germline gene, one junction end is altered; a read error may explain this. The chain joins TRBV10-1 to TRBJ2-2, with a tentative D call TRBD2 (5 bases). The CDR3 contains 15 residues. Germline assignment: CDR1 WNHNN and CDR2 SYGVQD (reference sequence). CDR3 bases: TGCGCCAGCAGCTCCCGGATGGGTAACACCGGGGTGCTGTTTTTT. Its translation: CASSSRMGNTGVLFF.

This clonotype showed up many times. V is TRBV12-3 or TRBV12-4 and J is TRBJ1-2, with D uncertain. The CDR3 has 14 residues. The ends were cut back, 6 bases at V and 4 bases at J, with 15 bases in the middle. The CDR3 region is CASRPSTFSYGYTF. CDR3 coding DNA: TGTGCCAGCAGACCCTCGACATTCAGCTATGGCTACACCTTC.

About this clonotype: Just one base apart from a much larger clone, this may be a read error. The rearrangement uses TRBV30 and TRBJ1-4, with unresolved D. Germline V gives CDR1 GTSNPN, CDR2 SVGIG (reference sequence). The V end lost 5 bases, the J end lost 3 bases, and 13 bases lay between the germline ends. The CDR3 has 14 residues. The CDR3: CAWCRWESNEKLFF. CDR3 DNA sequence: TGTGCCTGGTGTCGCTGGGAGTCTAATGAAAAACTGTTTTTT.

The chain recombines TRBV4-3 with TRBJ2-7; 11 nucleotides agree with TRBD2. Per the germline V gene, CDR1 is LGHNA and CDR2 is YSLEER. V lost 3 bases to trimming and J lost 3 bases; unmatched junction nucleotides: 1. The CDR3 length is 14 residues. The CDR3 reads CASSHGTSGYEQYF. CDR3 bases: TGCGCCAGCAGCCACGGGACTAGCGGCTACGAGCAGTACTTC.

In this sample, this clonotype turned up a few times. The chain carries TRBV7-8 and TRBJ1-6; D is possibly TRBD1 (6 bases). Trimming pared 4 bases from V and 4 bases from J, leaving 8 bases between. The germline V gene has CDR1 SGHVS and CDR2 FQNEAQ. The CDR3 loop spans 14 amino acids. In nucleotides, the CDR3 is TGTGCCAGCAGCTCAGGACAGTATAATTCACCCCTCCACTTT. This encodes CASSSGQYNSPLHF.

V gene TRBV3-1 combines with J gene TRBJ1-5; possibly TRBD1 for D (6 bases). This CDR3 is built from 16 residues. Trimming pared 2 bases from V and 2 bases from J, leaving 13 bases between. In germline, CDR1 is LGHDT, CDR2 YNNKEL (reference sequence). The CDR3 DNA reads TGTGCCAGCAGCCAAAGGGGGGGGTTGGGCAATCAGCCCCAGCATTTT. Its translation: CASSQRGGLGNQPQHF.

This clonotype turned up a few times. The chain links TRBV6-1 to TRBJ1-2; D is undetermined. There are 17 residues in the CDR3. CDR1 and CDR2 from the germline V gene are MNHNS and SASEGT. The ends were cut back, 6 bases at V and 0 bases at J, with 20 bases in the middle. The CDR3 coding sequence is TGTGCCAGCAGCCTCTCCCCAATCACCTCTTCTAACTATGGCTACACCTTC. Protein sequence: CASSLSPITSSNYGYTF.

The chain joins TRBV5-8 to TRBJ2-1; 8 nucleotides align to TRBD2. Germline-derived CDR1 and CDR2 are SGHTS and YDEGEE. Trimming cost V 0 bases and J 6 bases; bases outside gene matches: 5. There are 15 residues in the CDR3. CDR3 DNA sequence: TGTGCCAGCAGCTTGGGAGCGGGAGTAATCAATGAGCAGTTCTTC. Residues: CASSLGAGVINEQFF.

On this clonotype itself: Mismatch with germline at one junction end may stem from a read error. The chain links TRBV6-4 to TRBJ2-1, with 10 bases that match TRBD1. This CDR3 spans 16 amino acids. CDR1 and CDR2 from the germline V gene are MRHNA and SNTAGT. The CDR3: CACRSPGQGPQNEQFF. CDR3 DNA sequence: TGTGCCTGCAGGTCCCCGGGACAGGGGCCACAAAATGAGCAGTTCTTC.

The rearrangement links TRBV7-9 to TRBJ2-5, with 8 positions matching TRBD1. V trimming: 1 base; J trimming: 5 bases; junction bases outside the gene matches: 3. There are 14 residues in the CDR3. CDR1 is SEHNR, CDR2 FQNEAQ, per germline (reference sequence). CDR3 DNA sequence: TGTGCCAGCAGCTTAGGGGACAGGATGGAGACCCAGTACTTC. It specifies CASSLGDRMETQYF. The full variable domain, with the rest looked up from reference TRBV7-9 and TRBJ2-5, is DTGVSQNPRHKITKRGQNVTFRCDPISEHNRLYWYRQTLGQGPEFLTYFQNEAQLEKSRLLSDRFSAERPKGSFSTLEIQRTEQGDSAMYLCASSLGDRMETQYFGPGTRLLVL.

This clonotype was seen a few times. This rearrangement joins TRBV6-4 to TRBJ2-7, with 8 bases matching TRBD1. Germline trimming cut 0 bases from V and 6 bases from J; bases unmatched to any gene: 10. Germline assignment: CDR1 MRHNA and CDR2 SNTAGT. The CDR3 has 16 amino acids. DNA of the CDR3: TGTGCCAGCAGTGACTCTTCAGGACAGGGCATTGGCGAGCAGTACTTC. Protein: CASSDSSGQGIGEQYF.

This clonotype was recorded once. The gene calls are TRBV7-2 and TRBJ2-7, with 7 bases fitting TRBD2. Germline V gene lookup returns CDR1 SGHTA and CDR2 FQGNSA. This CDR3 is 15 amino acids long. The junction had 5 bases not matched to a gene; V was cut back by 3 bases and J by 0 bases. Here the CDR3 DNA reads TGTGCCAGCAGCTTGACTAGCCTCGGCTCCTACGAGCAGTACTTC. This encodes CASSLTSLGSYEQYF.